These T cell receptor beta chains were read from a single sample in a study of blood T cells in healthy people across ages. One entry per CDR3 protein, called by TCRdb with MiXCR from the 5' RACE reads. The sample has 910,000 or so distinct CDR3 sequences; roughly half are singletons. Sequencing input: blood. The source of these receptors is a woman aged 60-75 years in good health. Each CDR3 is given with its conserved first and last residue. The D gene is left open where the match is weak. Clone size is shown for a subset of rows, as once, few, many or a class of expanded clone.

d_gene: -
j_gene: TRBJ2-7
v_gene: TRBV3-1
abundance: few
CDR3aa: CASSQEEKGVHEQYF
CDR3nt: TGTGCCAGCAGCCAAGAGGAAAAAGGGGTCCACGAGCAGTACTTC

d_gene: -
j_gene: TRBJ1-5
v_gene: TRBV20-1
abundance: -
CDR3aa: CSARRQNSNQPQHF
CDR3nt: TGCAGTGCTAGAAGACAGAATAGCAATCAGCCCCAGCATTTT

d_gene: -
j_gene: TRBJ2-7
v_gene: TRBV4-2
abundance: -
CDR3aa: CASSQAFQRAFEQYF
CDR3nt: TGTGCCAGCAGCCAGGCCTTCCAGCGGGCCTTCGAGCAGTACTTC

d_gene: -
j_gene: TRBJ2-5
v_gene: TRBV20-1
abundance: -
CDR3aa: CSARDRGRGETQYF
CDR3nt: TGCAGTGCTAGAGATCGAGGCCGAGGGGAGACCCAGTACTTC

d_gene: -
j_gene: TRBJ2-7
v_gene: TRBV10-3
abundance: -
CDR3aa: CAISGGGIPPFSYEQYF
CDR3nt: TGTGCCATCAGTGGTGGGGGCATTCCCCCATTCTCCTACGAGCAGTACTTC

d_gene: -
j_gene: TRBJ1-1
v_gene: TRBV11-1
abundance: -
CDR3aa: CASSRSTGNTEAFF
CDR3nt: TGTGCCAGCAGCCGTTCGACGGGGAACACTGAAGCTTTCTTT

d_gene: TRBD1
j_gene: TRBJ2-1
v_gene: TRBV11-2
abundance: -
CDR3aa: CASSLDWTGAQSSYNEQFF
CDR3nt: TGTGCCAGCAGCTTAGATTGGACAGGGGCCCAAAGCTCCTACAATGAGCAGTTCTTC

d_gene: -
j_gene: TRBJ2-7
v_gene: TRBV27
abundance: -
CDR3aa: CASSWVATAEQYF
CDR3nt: TGTGCCAGCAGTTGGGTCGCGACCGCCGAGCAGTACTTC

d_gene: -
j_gene: TRBJ1-5
v_gene: TRBV5-1
abundance: once
CDR3aa: CASREQADQPQHF
CDR3nt: TGCGCCAGCAGAGAACAGGCTGATCAGCCCCAGCATTTT

d_gene: -
j_gene: TRBJ2-5
v_gene: TRBV25-1
abundance: -
CDR3aa: CASSPNPRAIKRNETQYF
CDR3nt: TGTGCCAGCAGCCCCAATCCTCGGGCCATAAAAAGAAACGAGACCCAGTACTTC

d_gene: -
j_gene: TRBJ2-7
v_gene: TRBV3-1
abundance: -
CDR3aa: CASSQVRQGNEQYF
CDR3nt: TGTGCCAGCAGCCAAGTGCGGCAGGGGAACGAGCAGTACTTC

d_gene: TRBD2
j_gene: TRBJ2-5
v_gene: TRBV2
abundance: -
CDR3aa: CASKAGAGGLETQYF
CDR3nt: TGTGCCAGCAAGGCGGGGGCGGGAGGGTTGGAGACCCAGTACTTC

d_gene: TRBD2
j_gene: TRBJ2-7
v_gene: TRBV2
abundance: few
CDR3aa: CASSNLAGGAYEQYF
CDR3nt: TGTGCCAGCAGTAATCTAGCGGGGGGCGCCTACGAGCAGTACTTC

d_gene: -
j_gene: TRBJ1-2
v_gene: TRBV6-1
abundance: -
CDR3aa: CASSEVSPGQFSFYTF
CDR3nt: TGTGCCAGCAGTGAAGTATCCCCCGGACAGTTTAGTTTCTACACCTTC

d_gene: -
j_gene: TRBJ2-7
v_gene: TRBV20-1
abundance: -
CDR3aa: CSVQGSYEQYF
CDR3nt: TGCAGTGTGCAGGGCTCGTACGAGCAGTACTTC

d_gene: TRBD1
j_gene: TRBJ2-7
v_gene: TRBV20-1
abundance: -
CDR3aa: CSASDRDRVYEQYF
CDR3nt: TGCAGTGCTAGTGACCGGGACAGGGTCTACGAGCAGTACTTC

d_gene: TRBD2
j_gene: TRBJ2-1
v_gene: TRBV5-5
abundance: few
CDR3aa: CASSLEAGLAYNEQFF
CDR3nt: TGTGCCAGCAGCTTGGAGGCGGGACTAGCGTACAATGAGCAGTTCTTC

d_gene: -
j_gene: TRBJ2-4
v_gene: TRBV5-1
abundance: few
CDR3aa: CASSITPGVGNIQYF
CDR3nt: TGCGCCAGCAGCATCACTCCGGGAGTAGGTAACATTCAGTACTTC

d_gene: TRBD2
j_gene: TRBJ2-5
v_gene: TRBV27
abundance: few
CDR3aa: CASSSPTSGRAPQYF
CDR3nt: TGTGCCAGCAGTTCCCCGACTAGCGGGAGGGCACCCCAGTACTTC

d_gene: -
j_gene: TRBJ2-3
v_gene: TRBV10-3
abundance: -
CDR3aa: CAIKPSGGTDTQYF
CDR3nt: TGTGCCATCAAGCCCTCGGGGGGCACAGATACGCAGTATTTT

d_gene: -
j_gene: TRBJ2-7
v_gene: TRBV4-1
abundance: -
CDR3aa: CASSQDPWLGGDTYEQYF
CDR3nt: TGCGCCAGCAGCCAAGACCCATGGTTAGGGGGGGACACCTACGAGCAGTACTTC

d_gene: TRBD2
j_gene: TRBJ2-5
v_gene: TRBV6-6
abundance: -
CDR3aa: CASSQTRTSGFQETQYF
CDR3nt: TGTGCCAGCAGTCAGACCAGGACTAGCGGTTTCCAAGAGACCCAGTACTTC

d_gene: -
j_gene: TRBJ2-2
v_gene: TRBV28
abundance: once
CDR3aa: CASSLITHASGELFF
CDR3nt: TGTGCCAGCAGTTTAATCACCCACGCCTCCGGGGAGCTGTTTTTT

d_gene: TRBD2
j_gene: TRBJ2-1
v_gene: TRBV6-6
abundance: -
CDR3aa: CASSYPPGGRDQFF
CDR3nt: TGTGCCAGCAGTTACCCCCCCGGGGGGAGAGATCAGTTCTTC

d_gene: -
j_gene: TRBJ2-7
v_gene: TRBV30
abundance: few
CDR3aa: CAWSLTLAYEQYF
CDR3nt: TGTGCCTGGAGTCTTACCCTTGCCTACGAGCAGTACTTC

d_gene: TRBD2
j_gene: TRBJ2-1
v_gene: TRBV24-1
abundance: few
CDR3aa: CATSEPLGGSSYNEQFF
CDR3nt: TGTGCCACCAGTGAGCCCTTGGGCGGGAGCTCCTACAATGAGCAGTTCTTC

d_gene: -
j_gene: TRBJ2-7
v_gene: TRBV20-1
abundance: -
CDR3aa: CSARTGSTYEQYF
CDR3nt: TGCAGTGCTAGGACGGGCAGTACCTACGAGCAGTACTTC

d_gene: TRBD2
j_gene: TRBJ2-7
v_gene: TRBV15
abundance: -
CDR3aa: CATSREAGGIDEQYF
CDR3nt: TGTGCCACCAGCAGAGAGGCGGGAGGAATTGACGAGCAGTACTTC

d_gene: TRBD1
j_gene: TRBJ2-3
v_gene: TRBV12-3/TRBV12-4
abundance: -
CDR3aa: CASSRGGPNTQYF
CDR3nt: TGTGCCAGCAGCAGAGGGGGCCCCAATACGCAGTATTTT

d_gene: -
j_gene: TRBJ1-2
v_gene: TRBV4-2
abundance: -
CDR3aa: CASSQGLQGRDYGYTF
CDR3nt: TGTGCCAGCAGCCAAGGCCTACAGGGCAGGGACTATGGCTACACCTTC

d_gene: TRBD1
j_gene: TRBJ1-1
v_gene: TRBV18
abundance: -
CDR3aa: CAGSGQSNTEAFF
CDR3nt: TGTGCCGGCTCGGGACAGTCGAACACTGAAGCTTTCTTT

d_gene: -
j_gene: TRBJ2-7
v_gene: TRBV10-2
abundance: -
CDR3aa: CASSELPPAGEQYF
CDR3nt: TGCGCCAGCAGTGAGTTGCCCCCGGCCGGGGAGCAGTACTTC

d_gene: -
j_gene: TRBJ1-2
v_gene: TRBV7-9
abundance: -
CDR3aa: CASSLGLRDYGYTF
CDR3nt: TGTGCCAGCAGCTTGGGATTGCGCGACTATGGCTACACCTTC

d_gene: TRBD1
j_gene: TRBJ2-1
v_gene: TRBV27
abundance: -
CDR3aa: CASSTRDSKLNEQFF
CDR3nt: TGTGCCAGCAGTACCCGGGACAGCAAACTCAATGAGCAGTTCTTC

d_gene: -
j_gene: TRBJ2-7
v_gene: TRBV6-4
abundance: -
CDR3aa: CASSDSGGANEQYF
CDR3nt: TGTGCCAGCAGTGACTCGGGGGGAGCCAACGAGCAGTACTTC

d_gene: TRBD2
j_gene: TRBJ2-1
v_gene: TRBV20-1
abundance: -
CDR3aa: CSATGTSGRSSYNEQFF
CDR3nt: TGCAGTGCCACCGGGACTAGCGGGAGGAGCTCCTACAATGAGCAGTTCTTC

d_gene: -
j_gene: TRBJ1-6
v_gene: TRBV6-5
abundance: -
CDR3aa: CASSYSVRQRNSPLHF
CDR3nt: TGTGCCAGCAGTTACTCGGTCCGGCAGCGAAATTCACCCCTCCACTTT

d_gene: -
j_gene: TRBJ2-1
v_gene: TRBV15
abundance: -
CDR3aa: CATSRDEPWVLANNEQFF
CDR3nt: TGTGCCACCAGCAGAGACGAACCCTGGGTTCTAGCGAACAATGAGCAGTTCTTC

d_gene: -
j_gene: TRBJ2-1
v_gene: TRBV12-3/TRBV12-4
abundance: -
CDR3aa: CASSPRLEGNEQFF
CDR3nt: TGTGCCAGCAGTCCAAGGTTGGAGGGGAATGAGCAGTTCTTC

d_gene: -
j_gene: TRBJ2-5
v_gene: TRBV3-1
abundance: few
CDR3aa: CASRDRQRGGQETQYF
CDR3nt: TGTGCCAGCAGAGATCGACAGAGGGGCGGCCAAGAGACCCAGTACTTC

d_gene: -
j_gene: TRBJ1-4
v_gene: TRBV4-3
abundance: -
CDR3aa: CASSQDSGGPGKGKLFF
CDR3nt: TGCGCCAGCAGCCAAGATTCCGGTGGCCCGGGGAAAGGAAAACTGTTTTTT

d_gene: -
j_gene: TRBJ1-3
v_gene: TRBV11-2
abundance: -
CDR3aa: CASSFWLDTIYF
CDR3nt: TGTGCCAGCAGCTTTTGGCTAGACACCATATATTTT

d_gene: -
j_gene: TRBJ1-4
v_gene: TRBV7-2
abundance: few
CDR3aa: CASRSAGRINVGGEKLFF
CDR3nt: TGTGCCAGCAGGTCCGCGGGACGGATTAACGTGGGGGGTGAAAAACTGTTTTTT

d_gene: TRBD2
j_gene: TRBJ2-1
v_gene: TRBV7-9
abundance: -
CDR3aa: CASSPVDSAGFSGREVEQFF
CDR3nt: TGTGCCAGCAGCCCTGTAGATAGTGCGGGCTTCAGCGGGAGGGAGGTTGAGCAGTTCTTC

d_gene: -
j_gene: TRBJ1-1
v_gene: TRBV5-1
abundance: -
CDR3aa: CASSLSGREGTEAFF
CDR3nt: TGCGCCAGCAGCTTGTCGGGCAGGGAAGGCACTGAAGCTTTCTTT

d_gene: -
j_gene: TRBJ1-1
v_gene: TRBV5-1
abundance: -
CDR3aa: CASSLGEVINTEAFF
CDR3nt: TGCGCCAGCAGCTTGGGGGAGGTAATAAACACTGAAGCTTTCTTT

d_gene: -
j_gene: TRBJ2-7
v_gene: TRBV20-1
abundance: -
CDR3aa: CSASHREYEQYF
CDR3nt: TGCAGTGCTAGTCACAGGGAATACGAGCAGTACTTC

d_gene: TRBD1
j_gene: TRBJ2-1
v_gene: TRBV5-1
abundance: few
CDR3aa: CASSPWTGTNEQFF
CDR3nt: TGCGCCAGCAGCCCTTGGACAGGGACCAATGAGCAGTTCTTC